The 30 T cell receptor beta chains below all came from one sample that was sequenced in a study of T cells in Graves' hyperthyroidism and ophthalmopathy. The TCR beta CDR3 regions underwent amplification using RNA transcripts as the source. Initially, a first-round RT-PCR of the TCR CDR3 employed the HTBI primer set. MiXCR was run by TCRdb on the multiplex PCR reads, yielding one entry per CDR3 protein. This repertoire shows approximately 380,000 distinct CDR3 sequences, 18% found once; its top ten account for 40%. Sequenced: blood. All receptors come from a man younger than 35 with Graves' ophthalmopathy.

This clonotype occurred many times. The rearrangement joins TRBV11-2 to TRBJ2-3; possible D gene TRBD2, 5 bases. CDR1 is SGHAT and CDR2 is FQNNGV in the germline V gene. The ends were cut back, 1 base at V and 4 bases at J, with 18 bases in the middle. The CDR3 consists of 17 residues. The CDR3 nucleotides read TGTGCCAGCAGCTTAGTCCTAGAAAAGCGGTTCCCAGATACGCAGTATTTT. Its translation: CASSLVLEKRFPDTQYF.

This clonotype appeared a few times. The chain carries TRBV6-2 or TRBV6-3 and TRBJ2-5; no clear D. The CDR3 runs 13 residues. The germline V gene has CDR1 MNHEY and CDR2 SVGEGT. Trimming took 10 bases from V and 2 from J, leaving 14 bases between them. The CDR3 region is CATTGLIQETQYF. In DNA, the CDR3 is TGTGCCACCACCGGGCTAATACAAGAGACCCAGTACTTC.

This clonotype came up many times. The chain links TRBV13 to TRBJ2-7; the D is unclear. Germline values: CDR1 PRHDT, CDR2 FYEKMQ (reference sequence). CDR3 size: 13 residues. V was cut by 5 bases and J by 1 base, with 9 bases left in between. The CDR3: CASSPDGSYEQYF. The CDR3 DNA reads as TGTGCCAGCAGCCCGGACGGATCCTACGAGCAGTACTTC.

This clonotype was counted at least ten times. The chain recombines TRBV3-1 with TRBJ1-1; 9 bases are shared with TRBD1. After removal of 4 bases from V and 2 bases from J, the junction contained 5 bases not matched to a gene. The CDR3 is made up of 15 amino acids. Germline values: CDR1 LGHDT, CDR2 YNNKEL (reference sequence). The DNA of the CDR3 is TGTGCCAGCAGCCCAAGGGACAGGGAAAACACTGAAGCTTTCTTT. It is translated as CASSPRDRENTEAFF.

In this sample, this clonotype turned up a few times. For the CDR3, the DNA is TGTGCCAGCAGCTCTTCACAGGGACGGCTCGGAACTAATGAAAAACTGTTTTTT. Residues: CASSSSQGRLGTNEKLFF. The J gene is TRBJ1-4, the V gene TRBV5-6; weak D call: TRBD1 (6 bases). The CDR3 consists of 18 residues. Looked up from germline, CDR1 is SGHDT and CDR2 is YYEEEE. With 3 bases removed from V and 1 base from J, the gap between germline ends came to 19 bases.

This clonotype was seen a few times. A much more abundant neighbour one base away suggests this may be a read error. This rearrangement joins TRBV2 to TRBJ1-5, with 7 bases that match TRBD1. Germline V gene data show CDR1 as SNHLY and CDR2 as FYNNEI. The CDR3 totals 15 residues. The CDR3 coding sequence is TGTGCCAGCAGTGGCGAGACAGGGAGCAATCGGCCCCAGCATTTT. This sequence encodes CASSGETGSNRPQHF. Using reference TRBV2 and TRBJ1-5 for the parts outside the CDR3, the full variable domain is EPEVTQTPSHQVTQMGQEVILRCVPISNHLYFYWYRQILGQKVEFLVSFYNNEISEKSEIFDDQFSVERPDGSNFTLKIRSTKLEDSAMYFCASSGETGSNRPQHFGDGTRLSIL.

J is TRBJ2-1 and V is TRBV11-2, with D unclear. The germline V and J ends were trimmed by 0 bases and 5 bases, with 8 bases remaining between them. The CDR3 runs to 14 residues. From germline, CDR1 is SGHAT and CDR2 FQNNGV. CDR3 coding DNA: TGTGCCAGCAGCTTAGAATTGGCCGACAATGAGCAGTTCTTC. Protein product: CASSLELADNEQFF.

This clonotype has ten or more counts. The chain uses TRBV5-1 and TRBJ1-1; possible D gene TRBD1, 6 bases. Germline V gene data show CDR1 as SGHRS and CDR2 as YFSETQ. V was pared by 10 bases and J by 6 bases, with 19 bases between. CDR3 length: 13 residues. CDR3 nucleotides: TGCGCCTCACGAGGGGGGATGTGGCCTGAAGCTTTCTTT. Residues: CASRGGMWPEAFF.

This clonotype was observed at least ten times. The chain couples TRBV5-1 to TRBJ2-7; perhaps TRBD2 as D (6 bases). V shed 4 bases and J shed 6 bases, with 17 bases lying between them. The germline CDR1 and CDR2 sequences are SGHRS and YFSETQ. The CDR3 contains 14 residues. CDR3 region: CASSPQAGPPEQYF. The CDR3 DNA reads TGCGCCAGCAGCCCGCAGGCGGGACCCCCCGAGCAGTACTTC.

The chain has TRBV18 and TRBJ1-2, with a tentative D call TRBD1 (6 bases). The CDR3 is made up of 14 amino acids. V gave up 2 bases and J gave up 7 bases, with 14 bases separating them. Germline CDR1 KGHSH, CDR2 LQKENI. CDR3 residues: CASSPSGETGGYTF. In DNA, the CDR3 is TGTGCCAGCTCACCATCAGGGGAAACCGGTGGCTACACCTTC. Combining the CDR3 with reference TRBV18 and TRBJ1-2 gives the whole variable domain NAGVMQNPRHLVRRRGQEARLRCSPMKGHSHVYWYRQLPEEGLKFMVYLQKENIIDESGMPKERFSAEFPKEGPSILRIQQVVRGDSAAYFCASSPSGETGGYTFGSGTRLTVV.

This clonotype was counted ten times or more. The genes are TRBV5-1 and TRBJ1-6; D possibly corresponds to TRBD1 (5 bases). The CDR3 is made up of 18 amino acids. Per the germline V gene, CDR1 is SGHRS and CDR2 is YFSETQ. V was shortened by 4 bases and J by 2 bases, with 19 bases between the two germline ends. This CDR3 reads CASSPTDEGFAYNSPLHF. CDR3 nucleotides: TGCGCCAGCAGCCCTACCGATGAGGGGTTCGCCTATAATTCACCCCTCCACTTT.

The chain employs TRBV11-3 and TRBJ2-7; a possible D gene is TRBD1 (7 bases). Germline-derived CDR1 and CDR2 are SGHNT and YENEEA. V shed 8 bases and J shed 1 base, with 12 bases lying between them. This CDR3 has 13 residues. Here the CDR3 reads CASSRGVSYEQYF. As DNA, the CDR3 is TGTGCCAGCTCCAGGGGGGTTTCCTACGAGCAGTACTTC.

With respect to this clonotype: An end of the junction does not agree with germline; a read error may underlie this. This chain joins TRBV12-3 or TRBV12-4 and TRBJ1-2, with TRBD1 matching over 9 bases. CDR3 length: 14 residues. CDR3 DNA: TGTGCCGGCAGTCCAGGGACAGGGAGCTATGGCTACACCTTC. This encodes CAGSPGTGSYGYTF.

The chain uses TRBV11-2 and TRBJ1-3, with a weak D call TRBD1 (5 bases). The CDR3 is 18 amino acids. The V end lost 4 bases, the J end lost 0 bases, and 19 bases lay between the germline ends. Germline CDR1 SGHAT, CDR2 FQNNGV. The CDR3 bases are TGTGCCAGCAGCTCGATTGGAAGGGACGCAGACTCTGGAAACACCATATATTTT. Its translation: CASSSIGRDADSGNTIYF.

This clonotype was counted a few times. J is TRBJ1-4 and V is TRBV5-8; D is ambiguous. The CDR3 runs 15 residues. The ends were cut back, 1 base at V and 0 bases at J, with 7 bases in the middle. Germline V gives CDR1 SGHTS, CDR2 YDEGEE. The CDR3 bases are TGTGCCAGCAGCTTGAGAGGTGCAACTAATGAAAAACTGTTTTTT. Protein product: CASSLRGATNEKLFF.

The V gene is TRBV18, the J gene TRBJ1-4; a possible D gene is TRBD1 (6 bases). Germline lookup yields CDR1 KGHSH and CDR2 LQKENI. Between the trimmed V and J ends, which lost 4 bases and 5 bases, there was a span of 14 bases. This CDR3 has 15 amino acids. The DNA for the CDR3 is TGTGCCAGCTCACGTAGGACAGCTAGCAATGAAAAACTGTTTTTT. The encoded protein is CASSRRTASNEKLFF.

This clonotype was observed many times. The V gene is TRBV7-8, the J gene TRBJ1-6; 8 bases map to TRBD1. The CDR3 runs to 15 residues. The trim removed 1 base at V and 10 bases at J, leaving 6 bases unmatched. Germline CDR1 reads SGHVS; CDR2 reads FQNEAQ. This chain's CDR3 is CASSLVPGGLSPLHF. The CDR3 coding sequence is TGTGCCAGCAGCTTAGTGCCAGGGGGCTTGTCACCCCTCCACTTT.

The chain uses TRBV7-8 and TRBJ1-1; tentatively, D is TRBD1 (5 bases). The CDR3 is 13 residues long. Per the germline V gene, CDR1 is SGHVS and CDR2 is FQNEAQ. The V end was cut by 5 bases, the J end by 5 bases, with 12 bases between. The CDR3 bases are TGTGCCAGCAGCACCAGGGTGGTGACTGAAGCTTTCTTT. Translation: CASSTRVVTEAFF.

This clonotype was counted at least ten times. The gene calls are TRBV28 and TRBJ1-4; D is unresolved. The CDR3 is made up of 11 amino acids. CDR1 and CDR2 from the germline V gene are MDHEN and SYDVKM. V lost 8 bases and J 3 bases, leaving 4 bases between the germline ends. The CDR3 here is CASLANEKLFF. The CDR3 nucleotides are TGTGCCAGCCTCGCTAATGAAAAACTGTTTTTT.

CDR3 amino acids: CASSPRQGRTYGYTF. The CDR3 DNA reads TGTGCCAGTAGCCCCCGACAGGGACGGACCTATGGCTACACCTTC. V gene TRBV19 combines with J gene TRBJ1-2; 7 bases align to TRBD1. The CDR3 is 15 amino acids. Losses at the gene ends were 6 bases for V and 4 bases for J; bases not matched to a gene: 11. Germline V lookup: CDR1 LNHDA, CDR2 SQIVND (reference sequence).

The chain couples TRBV6-1 to TRBJ2-2; 7 bases are shared with TRBD2. CDR1 MNHNS and CDR2 SASEGT come from the germline V gene. The CDR3 length is 20 residues. V shed 6 bases and J 5 bases; nucleotides not matched to a gene: 24. CDR3 DNA sequence: TGTGCCAGCAGGCCAGGTGGGGGAGGGGATGGGTTAAAAAGAACCGGGGAGCTGTTTTTT. Encoded protein: CASRPGGGGDGLKRTGELFF.

As concerns this clonotype: The junction departs from the called germline gene at one end, perhaps through a read error. In nucleotides, the CDR3 is TGTGCCAGCAGCTTATTAGGCCAGGGGTACAATGAGCAGCTCTTC. Protein: CASSLLGQGYNEQLF. V is TRBV7-3 and J is TRBJ2-1; D is perhaps TRBD1 (6 bases). The germline V gene encodes CDR1 SGHTA and CDR2 FQGTGA. The CDR3 is made up of 15 amino acids. The full variable domain, rest sourced from reference TRBV7-3 and TRBJ2-1, is GAGVSQTPSNKVTEKGKYVELRCDPISGHTALYWYRQSLGQGPEFLIYFQGTGAADDSGLPNDRFFAVRPEGSVSTLKIQRTERGDSAVYLCASSLLGQGYNEQLFGPGTRLTVL.

This clonotype was observed at least ten times. The CDR3 sequence is CASSLAASRQGDTEAFF. The CDR3 nucleotides are TGTGCCAGCAGCTTAGCGGCCTCGCGACAGGGGGACACTGAAGCTTTCTTT. J is TRBJ1-1 and V is TRBV7-6; 9 bases are shared with TRBD1. The J segment lost 3 bases and the V segment lost 0 bases, leaving 8 bases of the junction unmatched. Germline assignment: CDR1 SGHVS and CDR2 FNYEAQ. The CDR3 has 17 residues.

This clonotype was recorded at least ten times. J is TRBJ2-5 and V is TRBV11-2; no firm D call. The V end was cut by 3 bases, the J end by 1 base, with 3 bases between. This CDR3 is 12 amino acids long. Germline CDR1 reads SGHAT; CDR2 reads FQNNGV. The CDR3: CASSLGQETQYF. The CDR3 coding sequence is TGTGCCAGCAGCTTGGGCCAAGAGACCCAGTACTTC.

This clonotype was counted ten times or more. This CDR3 reads CASAKLAVTDTQYF. Here the CDR3 DNA reads TGTGCCAGCGCGAAACTAGCGGTCACAGATACGCAGTATTTT. This chain connects TRBV6-1 to TRBJ2-3, with TRBD2 matching over 8 bases. V was clipped by 8 bases and J by 2 bases; unmatched bases: 6. This CDR3 comprises 14 residues. Looked up from germline, CDR1 is MNHNS and CDR2 is SASEGT.

This chain uses TRBV20-1 with TRBJ1-5, with 8 bases lining up with TRBD1. Trimming removed 2 bases from V and 0 bases from J; junction bases left unmatched: 12. From germline, CDR1 is DFQATT and CDR2 SNEGSKA (reference sequence). There are 18 residues in the CDR3. The CDR3 DNA reads TGCAGTGCTAGAAGGTTGGGGACAGGAGGTTATAGCAATCAGCCCCAGCATTTT. This gives the protein CSARRLGTGGYSNQPQHF.

At least ten counts were recorded for this clonotype. This sequence joins TRBV7-9 and TRBJ2-1; 7 bases match TRBD2. V shed 2 bases, J shed 2 bases, and the junction held 9 bases outside the gene matches. The germline CDR1 and CDR2 sequences are SEHNR and FQNEAQ (reference sequence). This CDR3 spans 17 amino acids. CDR3 amino acids: CASSLRVLAGAYNEQFF. The CDR3 nucleotides read TGTGCCAGCAGCTTACGAGTTCTGGCGGGGGCCTACAATGAGCAGTTCTTC. The full variable domain, with the rest looked up from reference TRBV7-9 and TRBJ2-1, is DTGVSQNPRHKITKRGQNVTFRCDPISEHNRLYWYRQTLGQGPEFLTYFQNEAQLEKSRLLSDRFSAERPKGSFSTLEIQRTEQGDSAMYLCASSLRVLAGAYNEQFFGPGTRLTVL.

V and J are TRBV24-1 and TRBJ1-2, with 7 bases fitting TRBD1. V was pared by 4 bases and J by 8 bases, with 9 bases of the junction left unmatched. Germline V CDR1 and CDR2: KGHDR, SFDVKD. This CDR3 has 14 amino acids. The CDR3 protein is CATSERITGAGYTF. CDR3 coding DNA: TGTGCCACCAGTGAGCGGATTACAGGGGCCGGCTACACCTTC.

This clonotype was seen at least ten times. The rearrangement joins TRBV7-9 to TRBJ1-2, with unresolved D. The CDR3 length is 14 residues. V was pared by 4 bases and J by 0 bases, with 9 bases between. Germline-derived CDR1 and CDR2 are SEHNR and FQNEAQ (reference sequence). This CDR3 reads CASSSREANYGYTF. DNA for the CDR3: TGTGCCAGCAGCTCGAGGGAAGCTAACTATGGCTACACCTTC.

This clonotype was observed at least ten times. V and J are TRBV3-1 and TRBJ2-1, with 10 bases identical to TRBD1. Germline CDR1 is LGHDT and CDR2 is YNNKEL (reference sequence). V lost 1 base, J lost 6 bases, and 0 bases stayed unmatched. This CDR3 region has 14 residues. CDR3 amino acids: CASSQGTGGNEQFF. DNA for the CDR3: TGTGCCAGCAGCCAAGGGACAGGGGGCAATGAGCAGTTCTTC.